What follows are 29 T cell receptor beta chains derived from one specimen sequenced in a study of sequential checkpoint blockade in melanoma. Stated treatment: randomized to nivolumab then ipilimumab (arm A) or the reverse (arm B). Only in-frame clones appear in the TCRdb table, and some are missing; sequencing was by immunoSEQ multiplex PCR. The data contain 15,000 to 25,000 clones, roughly four fifths of them singletons. The sample in question was CD8+ T cells sorted from blood (inferred from file names), obtained from a patient given nivolumab and ipilimumab in sequence. The source of these receptors is a human donor with melanoma.

This clone was seen a handful of times. The chain has TRBV14 and TRBJ2-7, with D hard to call. The CDR3 runs 13 residues. The germline V and J ends were trimmed by 3 bases and 4 bases, with 10 bases remaining between them. CDR1 and CDR2 (germline): SGHDN, FVKESK. CDR3 bases: TGTGCCAGCAGCCACTTAACCGGGTACGAGCAGTACTTC. Translated: CASSHLTGYEQYF.

The genes are TRBV6-1 and TRBJ2-1; tentative D call: TRBD1 (5 bases). Per germline, CDR1 MNHNS and CDR2 SASEGT. The CDR3 extends over 13 amino acids. Trimming removed 7 bases from V and 3 bases from J, with 10 bases in between. In DNA form, the CDR3 reads TGTGCCAGCACCCCGGACAACTACAATGAGCAGTTCTTC. Translating gives CASTPDNYNEQFF.

This rearrangement joins TRBV18 to TRBJ2-1, with D possibly being TRBD2 (6 bases). V was clipped by 0 bases and J by 6 bases, with 15 bases between them. The CDR3 has 16 amino acids. Germline V gives CDR1 KGHSH, CDR2 LQKENI. CDR3 region: CASSPPIGGISNEQFF. The DNA for the CDR3 is TGTGCCAGCTCACCACCGATCGGGGGAATTAGCAATGAGCAGTTCTTC. Using reference TRBV18 and TRBJ2-1 for the parts outside the CDR3, the full variable domain is NAGVMQNPRHLVRRRGQEARLRCSPMKGHSHVYWYRQLPEEGLKFMVYLQKENIIDESGMPKERFSAEFPKEGPSILRIQQVVRGDSAAYFCASSPPIGGISNEQFFGPGTRLTVL.

This chain links TRBV29-1 with TRBJ2-6; TRBD1 is a possible D gene (6 bases). CDR3 length: 15 residues. Trimming pared 5 bases from V and 0 bases from J, leaving 11 bases between. Germline-derived CDR1 and CDR2 are SQVTM and ANQGSEA. The DNA for the CDR3 is TGCAGCGTTTGGACAGCTAACTCTGGGGCCAACGTCCTGACTTTC. As protein: CSVWTANSGANVLTF.

V and J are TRBV5-5 and TRBJ1-2, with a tentative D call TRBD1 (6 bases). V lost 1 base to trimming and J lost 7 bases, with 20 bases between them. The CDR3 runs 16 residues. Germline V gene lookup returns CDR1 SGHKS and CDR2 YYEKEE (reference sequence). CDR3 sequence (DNA): TGTGCCAGCAGCTTGTGGGGAGGGGGGGGCTCGCGTGGCTACACCTTC. It specifies CASSLWGGGGSRGYTF.

The J gene is TRBJ2-5, the V gene TRBV10-2; 9 bases align to TRBD2. The trim removed 6 bases at V and 1 base at J, leaving 9 bases unmatched. The CDR3 is 16 residues long. The V gene's germline CDR1 is WSHSY and CDR2 SAAADI. As DNA, the CDR3 is TGCGCCAGCAGACCCGGGACTAGCTTCTCCCAAGAGACCCAGTACTTC. Protein product: CASRPGTSFSQETQYF.

The chain carries TRBV27 and TRBJ1-5; D not resolved. CDR3 length equals 14 residues. Germline V CDR1 and CDR2: MNHEY, SMNVEV (reference sequence). Trimming removed 3 bases at V and 6 bases at J, with 12 bases between. CDR3 region: CASSLRVRGQPQHF. The DNA of the CDR3 is TGTGCCAGCAGTTTGCGGGTGAGAGGTCAGCCCCAGCATTTT.

This chain connects TRBV4-3 to TRBJ2-1, with 10 bases that match TRBD2. There are 16 residues in the CDR3. J was trimmed by 7 bases and V by 4 bases; bases with no gene match: 10. Germline V gives CDR1 LGHNA, CDR2 YSLEER. CDR3 nucleotide sequence: TGCGCCAGCAGCCCTGAGCGGGGGGGCCGTAGAAATGAGCAGTTCTTC. Translation: CASSPERGGRRNEQFF.

This clone was detected a few times. The chain joins TRBV19 to TRBJ1-5, with a weak D call TRBD1 (6 bases). Per germline, CDR1 LNHDA and CDR2 SQIVND (reference sequence). The CDR3 sequence is 15 residues long. Trimming cost V 3 bases and J 0 bases, with 9 bases left between them. CDR3 residues: CASSMWDNSNQPQHF. CDR3 bases: TGTGCCAGTAGTATGTGGGACAATAGCAATCAGCCCCAGCATTTT.

The genes are TRBV5-6 and TRBJ2-5, with no clear D. The end of the DNA fits TRBJ2-7 better, so the J call may be wrong. The germline V gene has CDR1 SGHDT and CDR2 YYEEEE. This CDR3 comprises 11 residues. The CDR3 is CASSSRYEQYF. CDR3 bases: TGTGCCAGCAGCTCTCGCTACGAGCAGTACTTC.

The chain uses TRBV19 and TRBJ1-1; tentative D call: TRBD1 (6 bases). CDR1 LNHDA and CDR2 SQIVND come from the germline V gene (reference sequence). Deletions cut 6 bases from V and 1 base from J, with 9 bases between. The CDR3 totals 13 residues. DNA of the CDR3: TGTGCCAGTAGCCTGACAGGGAACACTGAAGCTTTCTTT. It translates to CASSLTGNTEAFF.

A word on this clone: It is likely a read error: a sequence one base away is far more abundant. The chain is built from TRBV5-1 and TRBJ1-5, with D unclear. This CDR3 contains 13 residues. Germline-derived CDR1 and CDR2 are SGHRS and YFSETQ. The CDR3 spells CANSREGDQPQHF. In nucleotides, the CDR3 is TGCGCCAACAGCCGCGAAGGAGATCAGCCCCAGCATTTT.

The CDR3 nucleotides read TGCGCCAGCATTGGTGCACTTCCGGGACTAGCATCGGAGACCCAGTACTTC. Translating it yields CASIGALPGLASETQYF. The rearrangement links TRBV5-1 to TRBJ2-5; 9 bases are a match to TRBD2. V gave up 6 bases and J gave up 5 bases; unmatched junction bases: 17. The V gene's germline CDR1 is SGHRS and CDR2 YFSETQ. The CDR3 is 17 residues long. Full variable domain (missing parts from reference TRBV5-1 and TRBJ2-5): KAGVTQTPRYLIKTRGQQVTLSCSPISGHRSVSWYQQTPGQGLQFLFEYFSETQRNKGNFPGRFSGRQFSNSRSEMNVSTLELGDSALYLCASIGALPGLASETQYFGPGTRLLVL.

The chain employs TRBV7-9 and TRBJ2-1, with D perhaps matching TRBD2 (6 bases). This CDR3 region has 16 residues. V was pared by 1 base and J by 6 bases, with 16 bases between. Per germline, CDR1 SEHNR and CDR2 FQNEAQ (reference sequence). In nucleotides, the CDR3 is TGTGCCAGCAGCTTAGACGGGGGAAGGACTACCAATGAGCAGTTCTTC. Translated, it gives CASSLDGGRTTNEQFF.

The V gene is TRBV9, the J gene TRBJ2-3; TRBD2 agrees at 15 bases. The CDR3 length is 19 residues. Germline-derived CDR1 and CDR2 are SGDLS and YYNGEE. Trimming took 0 bases from V and 1 from J; bases not matched to a gene: 6. CDR3 loop: CASSVAGLAGGHGTDTQYF. CDR3 nucleotides: TGTGCCAGCAGCGTAGCCGGACTAGCGGGGGGGCACGGCACAGATACGCAGTATTTT.

J is TRBJ2-1 and V is TRBV27; weak D call: TRBD2 (7 bases). V lost 2 bases, J lost 4 bases, and 12 bases lay in between. This CDR3 contains 15 residues. CDR1 MNHEY and CDR2 SMNVEV come from the germline V gene (reference sequence). CDR3 bases: TGTGCCAGCAGTTTAGGGGGGGGCAGATACAATGAGCAGTTCTTC. Translated, it gives CASSLGGGRYNEQFF.

The chain is built from TRBV4-1 and TRBJ1-3; 7 bases align to TRBD1. The CDR3 consists of 14 residues. CDR1 MGHRA and CDR2 YSYEKL come from the germline V gene. Losses at the gene ends were 5 bases for V and 4 bases for J; bases not matched to a gene: 5. The CDR3 DNA is TGCGCCAGCAGCTTGGGACAGCTCGGAAACACCATATATTTT. Translated: CASSLGQLGNTIYF.

The gene calls are TRBV4-3 and TRBJ2-5; 11 nucleotides match TRBD1. The V and J ends lost 1 base and 5 bases, in that order; junction bases with no gene match: 9. The CDR3 is 17 amino acids. Germline lookup yields CDR1 LGHNA and CDR2 YSLEER. CDR3 amino acids: CASSQGEGQGVFETQYF. CDR3 in DNA: TGCGCCAGCAGCCAAGGCGAGGGACAGGGGGTCTTTGAGACCCAGTACTTC.

The chain has TRBV2 and TRBJ2-1; perhaps TRBD1 as D (5 bases). The CDR3 runs to 16 residues. Per the germline V gene, CDR1 is SNHLY and CDR2 is FYNNEI. Trimming took off 3 bases at V and 3 bases at J, with 15 bases between the two ends. CDR3 in DNA: TGTGCCAGCAGTGACCAACCCAGGGCGAGCTACAATGAGCAGTTCTTC. Translation: CASSDQPRASYNEQFF. The full variable domain, rest sourced from reference TRBV2 and TRBJ2-1, is EPEVTQTPSHQVTQMGQEVILRCVPISNHLYFYWYRQILGQKVEFLVSFYNNEISEKSEIFDDQFSVERPDGSNFTLKIRSTKLEDSAMYFCASSDQPRASYNEQFFGPGTRLTVL.

V is TRBV7-2 and J is TRBJ2-7, with D possibly TRBD2 on 6 matching bases. Trimming stripped 4 bases from V and 1 base from J, with 11 bases between. Germline CDR1 SGHTA, CDR2 FQGNSA. This CDR3 has 14 amino acids. CDR3: CASSWGTPSYEQYF. In DNA, the CDR3 is TGTGCCAGCAGCTGGGGGACTCCATCCTACGAGCAGTACTTC. Full variable domain (rest looked up from reference TRBV7-2 and TRBJ2-7): GAGVSQSPSNKVTEKGKDVELRCDPISGHTALYWYRQSLGQGLEFLIYFQGNSAPDKSGLPSDRFSAERTGGSVSTLTIQRTQQEDSAVYLCASSWGTPSYEQYFGPGTRLTVT.

The chain employs TRBV27 and TRBJ2-3; the D is unclear. Germline lookup yields CDR1 MNHEY and CDR2 SMNVEV (reference sequence). CDR3 size: 14 residues. The V end lost 4 bases, the J end lost 4 bases, and 12 bases lay between the germline ends. The CDR3 loop reads CASSSRPGSDTQYF. In DNA, the CDR3 is TGTGCCAGCAGTTCCCGCCCGGGTTCAGATACGCAGTATTTT.

The rearrangement uses TRBV5-6 and TRBJ2-3, with D unresolved. CDR3 length: 13 residues. Trimming removed 4 bases from V and 4 bases from J, with 10 bases in between. CDR1 is SGHDT, CDR2 YYEEEE, per germline. CDR3 coding DNA: TGTGCCAGCAGCCTGGAGTCAGCAGATACGCAGTATTTT. Protein: CASSLESADTQYF.

The chain couples TRBV21-1 to TRBJ1-6. TRBV21-1 is tagged as a pseudogene. The CDR3 consists of 17 residues. CDR3: CASSRTAGSIYNSPLHF. CDR3 nucleotides: TGTGCCAGCAGCCGAACTGCCGGTTCAATTTATAATTCACCCCTCCACTTT.

The DNA for the CDR3 is TGCAGCGTTGAAGGCCGGGACAGGTCTTACGAGACCCAGTACTTC. Amino acid sequence: CSVEGRDRSYETQYF. V gene TRBV29-1 combines with J gene TRBJ2-5; 8 nucleotides match TRBD1. There are 15 residues in the CDR3. From germline, CDR1 is SQVTM and CDR2 ANQGSEA. V lost 1 base and J lost 5; bases outside the gene matches: 9. The variable domain in full, completed from reference TRBV29-1 and TRBJ2-5, reads SAVISQKPSRDICQRGTSLTIQCQVDSQVTMMFWYRQQPGQSLTLIATANQGSEATYESGFVIDKFPISRPNLTFSTLTVSNMSPEDSSIYLCSVEGRDRSYETQYFGPGTRLLVL.

This rearrangement joins TRBV4-3 to TRBJ2-2, with 8 nucleotides matching TRBD2. The germline V gene has CDR1 LGHNA and CDR2 YSLEER. The CDR3 sequence is 16 residues long. V was clipped by 0 bases and J by 4 bases; unmatched bases: 4. CDR3 sequence: CASSQEWLAGTGELFF. CDR3 bases: TGCGCCAGCAGCCAAGAATGGCTAGCGGGCACCGGGGAGCTGTTTTTT.

V gene TRBV6-5 combines with J gene TRBJ2-7; 10 nucleotides match TRBD1. This CDR3 comprises 15 residues. Germline V lookup: CDR1 MNHEY, CDR2 SVGAGI. The trim removed 2 bases at V and 1 base at J, leaving 2 bases unmatched. DNA for the CDR3: TGTGCCAGCAGTTACAGGGGACAGGGGTCCTACGAGCAGTACTTC. Amino acid sequence: CASSYRGQGSYEQYF.

The rearrangement joins TRBV2 to TRBJ2-5, with 9 bases identical to TRBD1. Germline V gives CDR1 SNHLY, CDR2 FYNNEI. This CDR3 region has 16 residues. V shed 7 bases, J shed 2 bases, and the junction held 11 bases outside the gene matches. CDR3 region: CASNYPGTGIQETQYF. The CDR3 bases are TGTGCCAGCAATTACCCCGGGACAGGGATTCAAGAGACCCAGTACTTC.

CDR3 DNA sequence: TGTGCCAGCAGCCCCAATGGACAGGGTACCTACGAGCAGTACTTC. Its translation is CASSPNGQGTYEQYF. The chain uses TRBV6-1 and TRBJ2-7; 8 nucleotides match TRBD1. This CDR3 region has 15 residues. In germline, CDR1 is MNHNS, CDR2 SASEGT. J was trimmed by 2 bases and V by 6 bases; bases with no gene match: 9.

This chain links TRBV27 with TRBJ2-7; 8 bases line up with TRBD1. The CDR3 is made up of 15 amino acids. V shed 3 bases, J shed 3 bases, and the junction held 7 bases outside the gene matches. Per germline, CDR1 MNHEY and CDR2 SMNVEV (reference sequence). CDR3 region: CASSFVWDRRYEQYF. For the CDR3, the DNA is TGTGCCAGCAGTTTTGTTTGGGACAGGCGCTACGAGCAGTACTTC.